The T cell receptor beta chain described here comes from a study of blood T cell repertoires in COVID-19. Study as a whole: Both acute and convalescent COVID-19 samples were obtained from the United States, Italy and Spain. PBMCs, B-cell-depleted T cells, or T cells were the source of the cDNA or gDNA that made up the material.

The table came from immunoSEQ multiplex PCR; TCRdb's copy has only in-frame clones and leaves some out. The sample lists 35,000 to 50,000 clones; 80% to 90% were seen once. By share of the sample, this clone is large. J lost 6 bases, V lost 1 base, and 7 bases had no gene match. Looked up from germline, CDR1 is MNHNS and CDR2 is SASEGT. This CDR3 spans 16 amino acids. The TCR originated in a woman in her 70s in a cohort sampled during active COVID-19. The V and J genes are TRBV6-1 and TRBJ2-3; 10 positions match TRBD2. The specimen was peripheral blood. The CDR3: CASSEGLAGVGDTQYF. CDR3 in DNA: TGTGCCAGCAGTGAAGGCCTAGCGGGAGTGGGGGATACGCAGTATTTT.